These 32 T cell receptor beta chains originate from one sample sequenced in a study of a mutant IDH1 vaccine in newly diagnosed glioma. This sample's time point: week 5, during vaccination. It was 300 ug of mutant IDH1 20-mer peptide that made up each vaccine dose, given with topical imiquimod. These receptors lack a known antigen. Sequenced by immunoSEQ multiplex PCR; TCRdb stores in-frame clones only, minus some. This table has 40,000 to 60,000 clones, around four fifths appearing once. Source: PBMCs, taken from a glioma patient whose treatment included an IDH1 peptide vaccine. The receptors shown here come from a woman aged 40 to 50 with glioma.

V gene TRBV5-1 combines with J gene TRBJ2-2; 9 bases are a match to TRBD2. Germline CDR1 and CDR2: SGHRS and YFSETQ. The CDR3 contains 15 residues. Trimming removed 5 bases from V and 7 bases from J; junction bases left unmatched: 9. DNA for the CDR3: TGCGCCAGCAGGATGGGACTAGCTGTTGGCGGGGAGCTGTTTTTT. Protein: CASRMGLAVGGELFF.

CDR3 region: CASNDIDPGPEQNEQFF. In DNA form, the CDR3 reads TGTGCCAGCAATGACATTGATCCGGGCCCCGAGCAGAATGAGCAGTTCTTC. This chain connects TRBV2 to TRBJ2-1; D gene unclear. The V gene lost 7 bases and the J gene lost 7 bases, with 26 bases spanning the gap. CDR1 is SNHLY, CDR2 FYNNEI, per germline. This CDR3 is built from 17 residues.

The table lists this clone with a count of one. The rearrangement joins TRBV18 to TRBJ2-5; D assignment may be TRBD1 or TRBD2 (5 bases each). Germline-derived CDR1 and CDR2 are KGHSH and LQKENI. CDR3 length: 15 amino acids. Trimming cost V 4 bases and J 4 bases, with 16 bases left between them. CDR3 DNA: TGTGCCAGCTCACAAGGGACGCCGGCGGTAGAGACCCAGTACTTC. Protein: CASSQGTPAVETQYF.

The chain recombines TRBV29-1 with TRBJ2-1; possibly TRBD1 for D (5 bases). The CDR3 has 12 amino acids. The germline CDR1 and CDR2 sequences are SQVTM and ANQGSEA. V was clipped by 7 bases and J by 8 bases, with 15 bases between them. This CDR3 reads CSAGGRVDEQFF. DNA for the CDR3: TGCAGCGCCGGCGGCAGGGTCGATGAGCAGTTCTTC.

The V and J genes are TRBV15 and TRBJ1-1; D not resolved. CDR1 and CDR2 from the germline V gene are LNHNV and YYDKDF (reference sequence). This CDR3 has 15 amino acids. With 0 bases removed from V and 1 base from J, the gap between germline ends came to 9 bases. The CDR3 bases are TGTGCCACCAGCAGAGATATCCAGACGAACACTGAAGCTTTCTTT. It translates to CATSRDIQTNTEAFF.

The J gene is TRBJ2-4, the V gene TRBV2, with D possibly called TRBD1 or TRBD2 (5 bases each). V dropped 3 bases and J dropped 2 bases, with 8 bases sitting between them. This CDR3 has 14 residues. Germline assignment: CDR1 SNHLY and CDR2 FYNNEI. The CDR3, as DNA: TGTGCCAGCAGTGATGGGGGTCCCAAAAACATTCAGTACTTC. It is translated as CASSDGGPKNIQYF.

This clone was seen a few times. V usage is TRBV10-2 and J usage is TRBJ1-2; D possibly corresponds to TRBD1 (6 bases). The length of the CDR3 is 13 residues. The V and J ends lost 6 bases and 6 bases respectively, with 14 bases between them. The germline CDR1 and CDR2 sequences are WSHSY and SAAADI. This CDR3 is CASRTTGIHGYTF. The CDR3, as DNA: TGCGCCAGCAGAACAACAGGGATTCATGGCTACACCTTC.

V and J are TRBV5-1 and TRBJ2-4, with 8 bases aligning to TRBD2. The V gene end was trimmed by 5 bases and the J gene end by 3 bases; junction bases not matched to a gene: 10. The length of the CDR3 is 16 residues. Looked up from germline, CDR1 is SGHRS and CDR2 is YFSETQ. CDR3 nucleotide sequence: TGCGCCAGCAGTCCGCGGGGGGTTCTGGGCAAAAACATTCAGTACTTC. Its translation: CASSPRGVLGKNIQYF.

This chain links TRBV14 with TRBJ2-5; D is unresolved. This CDR3 has 15 residues. Between the trimmed V and J ends, which lost 1 base and 5 bases, there was a span of 14 bases. Germline V gene lookup returns CDR1 SGHDN and CDR2 FVKESK. CDR3 bases: TGTGCCAGCAGCCAAGCACGTGTCTTGAGGGAGACCCAGTACTTC. It is translated as CASSQARVLRETQYF.

The chain links TRBV6-5 to TRBJ1-5; D call uncertain. Germline CDR1 is MNHEY and CDR2 is SVGAGI. V was trimmed by 3 bases and J by 4 bases, leaving 16 bases between them. The CDR3 contains 16 residues. The CDR3 nucleotides read TGTGCCAGCAGTTATAGAGTGAGAACCGGAAATCAGCCCCAGCATTTT. This sequence encodes CASSYRVRTGNQPQHF.

In regard to this clone: One junction end does not reproduce the germline sequence, and a read error may be involved. This CDR3 reads CASSQDTSFNEQFF. CDR3 in DNA: TGCGCCAGCAGCCAAGATACATCCTTCAATGAGCAGTTCTTC. The V gene is TRBV4-3, the J gene TRBJ2-1; D not certain. The CDR3 runs to 14 residues. Germline CDR1 reads LGHNA; CDR2 reads YSLEER.

The chain employs TRBV7-9 and TRBJ2-7; tentative D call: TRBD1 (6 bases). This CDR3 has 14 amino acids. Trimming removed 5 bases at V and 5 bases at J, with 16 bases between. Germline V lookup: CDR1 SEHNR, CDR2 FQNEAQ (reference sequence). The CDR3 DNA follows: TGTGCCAGCAGCCCTTATCAGGGGAACAACGAGCAGTACTTC. This codes for CASSPYQGNNEQYF.

The rearrangement uses TRBV9 and TRBJ2-1; the D is unclear. V was clipped by 0 bases and J by 3 bases, with 10 bases between them. This CDR3 has 15 residues. Germline loops: CDR1 SGDLS, CDR2 YYNGEE. The CDR3 region is CASSVDSSYYNEQFF. As DNA, the CDR3 is TGTGCCAGCAGCGTAGACAGCTCCTACTACAATGAGCAGTTCTTC.

The CDR3 loop reads CASSSTLEAAVGYTF. The CDR3 DNA is TGTGCCAGCAGCTCCACATTAGAGGCCGCGGTTGGCTACACCTTC. The chain uses TRBV5-4 and TRBJ1-2; D is undetermined. The CDR3 spans 15 residues. The germline gives CDR1 SGHNT, CDR2 YYREEE (reference sequence). The V end was cut by 3 bases, the J end by 7 bases, with 19 bases between.

Only one count was recorded for this clone. The J gene is TRBJ2-3, the V gene TRBV6-6; 8 nucleotides line up with TRBD2. Germline CDR1 and CDR2: MNHNY and SVGAGI (reference sequence). The CDR3 extends over 10 amino acids. With 11 bases clipped from V and 10 bases from J, the junction kept 5 bases outside the gene matches. In DNA, the CDR3 is TGTGCCTCCCGGGAGGGTTCGCAGTATTTT. Residues: CASREGSQYF.

This clone showed up just once. This chain connects TRBV4-1 to TRBJ1-6, with D perhaps matching TRBD1 (6 bases). Germline CDR1 MGHRA, CDR2 YSYEKL. The CDR3 length is 18 residues. Trimming left V 0 bases short and J 0 bases short, with 12 bases between. The chain's CDR3 is CASSQDLGGSSYNSPLHF. DNA of the CDR3: TGCGCCAGCAGCCAAGATTTAGGGGGGAGCTCCTATAATTCACCCCTCCACTTT.

The chain carries TRBV27 and TRBJ1-6, with D unclear. The CDR3 consists of 14 residues. In germline, CDR1 is MNHEY, CDR2 SMNVEV (reference sequence). Between the trimmed V and J ends, which lost 3 bases and 4 bases, there was a span of 7 bases. CDR3 in amino acids: CASSFRSYNSPLHF. The CDR3, as DNA: TGTGCCAGCAGTTTTCGGTCTTATAATTCACCCCTCCACTTT.

The chain combines TRBV4-3 with TRBJ1-2, with D perhaps matching TRBD1 (6 bases). Trimming took off 0 bases at V and 8 bases at J, with 10 bases between the two ends. CDR1 and CDR2 (germline): LGHNA, YSLEER. The CDR3 length is 13 residues. The CDR3 spells CASSQEQGWGYTF. The CDR3 DNA sequence: TGCGCCAGCAGCCAAGAGCAGGGGTGGGGCTACACCTTC.

The chain combines TRBV13 with TRBJ2-7; 7 bases line up with TRBD2. The V gene end was trimmed by 3 bases and the J gene end by 1 base; junction bases not matched to a gene: 6. The CDR3 length is 15 residues. CDR1 PRHDT and CDR2 FYEKMQ come from the germline V gene (reference sequence). CDR3 sequence: CASSFDGGSSYEQYF. The CDR3 DNA reads TGTGCCAGCAGCTTCGACGGGGGGTCATCCTACGAGCAGTACTTC.

The chain employs TRBV30 and TRBJ2-5, with D hard to call. The CDR3 has 15 amino acids. Germline V gene lookup returns CDR1 GTSNPN and CDR2 SVGIG (reference sequence). V lost 0 bases and J 4 bases, leaving 15 bases between the germline ends. The CDR3 reads CAWSVNFPYGETQYF. The CDR3 nucleotides read TGTGCCTGGAGTGTGAACTTTCCCTACGGAGAGACCCAGTACTTC.

The chain has TRBV2 and TRBJ1-3; D is undetermined. The germline V and J ends were trimmed by 1 base and 0 bases, with 13 bases remaining between them. CDR1 and CDR2 from the germline V gene are SNHLY and FYNNEI. This CDR3 is built from 17 residues. DNA of the CDR3: TGTGCCAGCAGTGAAGATACGGGAATAAACTCTGGAAACACCATATATTTT. Protein sequence: CASSEDTGINSGNTIYF.

This chain links TRBV5-1 with TRBJ2-7; TRBD1 agrees at 8 bases. Germline assignment: CDR1 SGHRS and CDR2 YFSETQ. With V trimmed by 4 bases and J by 3 bases, 12 bases remained unmatched. The CDR3 is 16 residues long. CDR3 DNA: TGCGCCAGCAGCCCCAAGGTGGGGACAGGTATCTACGAGCAGTACTTC. As protein: CASSPKVGTGIYEQYF.

The chain joins TRBV15 to TRBJ2-3, with 13 bases that match TRBD2. CDR1 is LNHNV and CDR2 is YYDKDF in the germline V gene (reference sequence). With V trimmed by 0 bases and J by 4 bases, 10 bases remained unmatched. The CDR3 totals 19 residues. CDR3 coding DNA: TGTGCCACCAGCAGAGATCTGCCCTGGACTAGCGGGGGCGCAGATACGCAGTATTTT. It codes for CATSRDLPWTSGGADTQYF.

The chain uses TRBV7-9 and TRBJ2-5; possibly TRBD1 for D (7 bases). The V end was cut by 6 bases, the J end by 5 bases, with 13 bases between. The CDR3 spans 13 residues. Germline loops: CDR1 SEHNR, CDR2 FQNEAQ (reference sequence). CDR3 in DNA: TGTGCCAGCAGGCGCGGGACAGACGAGACCCAGTACTTC. Translation: CASRRGTDETQYF. Complete variable domain (other parts from reference TRBV7-9 and TRBJ2-5): DTGVSQNPRHKITKRGQNVTFRCDPISEHNRLYWYRQTLGQGPEFLTYFQNEAQLEKSRLLSDRFSAERPKGSFSTLEIQRTEQGDSAMYLCASRRGTDETQYFGPGTRLLVL.

The V call is TRBV9, the J call TRBJ2-5; TRBD1 matches at 7 bases. Trimming cost V 1 base and J 2 bases; bases outside gene matches: 8. The CDR3 length is 16 residues. Germline V gene sequence: CDR1 SGDLS, CDR2 YYNGEE. CDR3 in DNA: TGTGCCAGCAGCGTAAACACAGGGGTTTATCAAGAGACCCAGTACTTC. Translation: CASSVNTGVYQETQYF. The variable domain in full, with the rest retrieved from reference TRBV9 and TRBJ2-5, is DSGVTQTPKHLITATGQRVTLRCSPRSGDLSVYWYQQSLDQGLQFLIQYYNGEERAKGNILERFSAQQFPDLHSELNLSSLELGDSALYFCASSVNTGVYQETQYFGPGTRLLVL.

J is TRBJ1-2 and V is TRBV5-1, with D unclear. CDR1 is SGHRS and CDR2 is YFSETQ in the germline V gene. This CDR3 region has 15 residues. V shed 0 bases and J shed 5 bases, with 14 bases lying between them. The CDR3 loop is CASSLVLGAGYGYTF. The CDR3, as DNA: TGCGCCAGCAGCTTGGTATTGGGCGCCGGGTATGGCTACACCTTC.

The V call is TRBV5-1, the J call TRBJ1-1; TRBD1 agrees at 7 bases. The V gene end was trimmed by 2 bases and the J gene end by 4 bases; junction bases not matched to a gene: 2. Germline loops: CDR1 SGHRS, CDR2 YFSETQ. This CDR3 has 13 residues. CDR3 nucleotides: TGCGCCAGCAGCTTACAGGGGTTCACTGAAGCTTTCTTT. Its protein product is CASSLQGFTEAFF. The full variable domain, its missing parts supplied by reference TRBV5-1 and TRBJ1-1, is KAGVTQTPRYLIKTRGQQVTLSCSPISGHRSVSWYQQTPGQGLQFLFEYFSETQRNKGNFPGRFSGRQFSNSRSEMNVSTLELGDSALYLCASSLQGFTEAFFGQGTRLTVV.

The V and J genes are TRBV19 and TRBJ1-1; the match to TRBD1 covers 8 bases. Trimming cost V 10 bases and J 0 bases; bases outside gene matches: 4. This CDR3 is 13 amino acids long. Germline loops: CDR1 LNHDA, CDR2 SQIVND (reference sequence). Here the CDR3 reads CATDRGLNTEAFF. DNA of the CDR3: TGTGCCACCGACAGGGGTCTGAACACTGAAGCTTTCTTT.

The chain joins TRBV7-9 to TRBJ2-1, with 7 bases matching TRBD1. The J segment lost 8 bases and the V segment lost 1 base, leaving 11 bases of the junction unmatched. The CDR3 has 16 amino acids. Germline CDR1 and CDR2: SEHNR and FQNEAQ (reference sequence). This chain's CDR3 is CASSLEDPQGKYEQFF. The CDR3 DNA follows: TGTGCCAGCAGCTTAGAGGATCCACAGGGGAAGTATGAGCAGTTCTTC.

A few counts support this clone. The chain combines TRBV5-1 with TRBJ1-1, with 8 bases fitting TRBD1. The V segment lost 0 bases and the J segment 7 bases; nucleotides outside the gene matches: 5. The CDR3 is 14 amino acids. The germline V gene encodes CDR1 SGHRS and CDR2 YFSETQ. The CDR3 bases are TGCGCCAGCAGCTTGGGGACAGGGTTGGGTGAAGCTTTCTTT. This encodes CASSLGTGLGEAFF.

The CDR3 nucleotides are TGTGCCAGCAGTTACTCGAACCTTGGAAACACCATATATTTT. It translates to CASSYSNLGNTIYF. The rearrangement joins TRBV6-5 to TRBJ1-3; D gene uncertain. V lost 0 bases, J lost 3 bases, and 6 bases lay in between. Germline V CDR1 and CDR2: MNHEY, SVGAGI. CDR3 size: 14 residues.

J is TRBJ2-5 and V is TRBV19, with D unresolved. Deletions cut 3 bases from V and 4 bases from J, with 12 bases between. CDR1 and CDR2 (germline): LNHDA, SQIVND (reference sequence). This CDR3 is 14 amino acids long. In DNA, the CDR3 is TGTGCCAGTAGTATGGCCGCCCGGAGAGAGACCCAGTACTTC. As protein: CASSMAARRETQYF.